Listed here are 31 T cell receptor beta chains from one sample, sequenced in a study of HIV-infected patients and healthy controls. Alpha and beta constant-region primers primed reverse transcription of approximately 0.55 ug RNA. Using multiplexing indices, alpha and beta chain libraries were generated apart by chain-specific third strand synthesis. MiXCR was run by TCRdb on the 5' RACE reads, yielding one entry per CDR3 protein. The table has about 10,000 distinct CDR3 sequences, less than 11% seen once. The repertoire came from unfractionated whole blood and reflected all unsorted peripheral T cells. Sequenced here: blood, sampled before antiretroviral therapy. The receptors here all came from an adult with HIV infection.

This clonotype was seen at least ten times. The CDR3 region is CASSLGVSEAFF. CDR3 sequence (DNA): TGTGCCAGCAGTTTAGGAGTTTCTGAAGCTTTCTTT. This sequence joins TRBV12-3 or TRBV12-4 and TRBJ1-1; D not resolved. The CDR3 has 12 residues. The V gene lost 1 base and the J gene lost 6 bases, with 6 bases spanning the gap.

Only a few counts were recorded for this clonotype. The CDR3 sequence: CASSYSGGGPGRHATQYF. CDR3 in DNA: TGTGCCAGCAGTTACTCGGGGGGAGGGCCAGGACGTCATGCTACGCAGTATTTT. The chain links TRBV6-2 or TRBV6-3 to TRBJ2-3; 7 nucleotides match TRBD2. The CDR3 loop spans 18 amino acids. J lost 8 bases, V lost 0 bases, and 17 bases had no gene match. CDR1 is MNHEY, CDR2 SVGEGT, per germline.

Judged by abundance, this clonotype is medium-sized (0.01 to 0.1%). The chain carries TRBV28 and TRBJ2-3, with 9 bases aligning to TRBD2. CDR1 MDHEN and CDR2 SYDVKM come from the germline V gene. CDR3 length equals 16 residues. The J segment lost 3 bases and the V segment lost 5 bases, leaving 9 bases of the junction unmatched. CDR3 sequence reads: CASSTFSGSRTDTQYF. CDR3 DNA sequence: TGTGCCAGCAGTACATTTAGCGGGAGCAGGACAGATACGCAGTATTTT.

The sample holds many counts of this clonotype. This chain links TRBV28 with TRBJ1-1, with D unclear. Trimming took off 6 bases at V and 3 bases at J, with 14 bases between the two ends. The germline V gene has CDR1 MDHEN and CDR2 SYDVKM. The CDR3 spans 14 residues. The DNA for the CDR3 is TGTGCCAGCAGGTCGTGGGGTAGGGACACTGAAGCTTTCTTT. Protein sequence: CASRSWGRDTEAFF.

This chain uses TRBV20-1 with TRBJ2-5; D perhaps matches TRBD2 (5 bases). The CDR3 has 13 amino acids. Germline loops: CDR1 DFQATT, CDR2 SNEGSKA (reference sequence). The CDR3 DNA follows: TGCAGAACTAGGCTTGCAGGCAAAGAGACCCAGTACTTC. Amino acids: CRTRLAGKETQYF.

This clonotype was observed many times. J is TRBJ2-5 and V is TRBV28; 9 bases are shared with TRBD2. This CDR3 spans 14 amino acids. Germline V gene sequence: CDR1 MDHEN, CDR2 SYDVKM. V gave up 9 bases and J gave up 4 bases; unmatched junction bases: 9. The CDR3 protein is CASGREGPGETQYF. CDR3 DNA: TGTGCCAGTGGGCGGGAGGGCCCAGGAGAGACCCAGTACTTC.

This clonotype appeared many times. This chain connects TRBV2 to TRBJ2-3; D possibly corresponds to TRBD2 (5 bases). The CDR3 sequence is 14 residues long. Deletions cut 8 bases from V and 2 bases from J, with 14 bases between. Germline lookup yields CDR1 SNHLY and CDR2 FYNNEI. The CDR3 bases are TGTGCCAGCGTCGAGGGCCGTTCCACAGATACGCAGTATTTT. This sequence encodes CASVEGRSTDTQYF.

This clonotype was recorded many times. CDR3 residues: CASSEVQGNEQFF. As DNA, the CDR3 is TGTGCCAGCAGTGAGGTACAGGGGAATGAGCAGTTCTTC. V gene TRBV2 combines with J gene TRBJ2-1, with 7 bases aligning to TRBD1. CDR1 and CDR2 (germline): SNHLY, FYNNEI. CDR3 length: 13 amino acids. Losses at the gene ends were 3 bases for V and 7 bases for J; bases not matched to a gene: 3.

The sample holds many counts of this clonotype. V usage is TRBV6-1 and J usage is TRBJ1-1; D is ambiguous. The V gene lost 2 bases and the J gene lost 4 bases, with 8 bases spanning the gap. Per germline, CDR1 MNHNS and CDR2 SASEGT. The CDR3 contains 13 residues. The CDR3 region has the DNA TGTGCCAGCAGTGAATACGGCATCACTGAAGCTTTCTTT. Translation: CASSEYGITEAFF.

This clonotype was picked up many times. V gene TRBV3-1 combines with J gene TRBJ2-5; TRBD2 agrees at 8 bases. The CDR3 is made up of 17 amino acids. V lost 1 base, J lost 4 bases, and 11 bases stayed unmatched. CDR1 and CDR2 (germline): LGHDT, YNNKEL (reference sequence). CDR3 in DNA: TGTGCCAGCAGCCAAGGATTCGAGCGGGAGTGGGGAGAGACCCAGTACTTC. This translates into CASSQGFEREWGETQYF.

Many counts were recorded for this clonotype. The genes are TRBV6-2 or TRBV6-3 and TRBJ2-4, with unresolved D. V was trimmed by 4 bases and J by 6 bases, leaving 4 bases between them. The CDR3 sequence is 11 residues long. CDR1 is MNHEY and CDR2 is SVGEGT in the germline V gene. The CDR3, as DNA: TGTGCCAGCAGTTCGATAAACATTCAGTACTTC. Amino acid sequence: CASSSINIQYF.

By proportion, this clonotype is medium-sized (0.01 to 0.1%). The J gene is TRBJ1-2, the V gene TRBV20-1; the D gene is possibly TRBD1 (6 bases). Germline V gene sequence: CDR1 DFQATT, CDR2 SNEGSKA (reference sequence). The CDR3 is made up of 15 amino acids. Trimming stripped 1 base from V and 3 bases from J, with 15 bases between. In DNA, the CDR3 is TGCAGTGCTAGAGTTTTGGGGGCATGGGACTATGGCTACACCTTC. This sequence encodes CSARVLGAWDYGYTF.

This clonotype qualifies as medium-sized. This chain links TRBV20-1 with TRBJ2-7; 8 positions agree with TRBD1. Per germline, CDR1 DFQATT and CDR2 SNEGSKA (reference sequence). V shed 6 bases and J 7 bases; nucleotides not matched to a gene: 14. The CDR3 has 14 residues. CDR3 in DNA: TGCAGTGCCTCCAATCGGCAGGGGGCGTTGGAGCAGTACTTC. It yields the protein CSASNRQGALEQYF.

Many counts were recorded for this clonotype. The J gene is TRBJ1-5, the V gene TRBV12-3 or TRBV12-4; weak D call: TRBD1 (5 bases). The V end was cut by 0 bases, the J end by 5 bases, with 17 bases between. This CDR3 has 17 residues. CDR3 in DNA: TGTGCCAGCAGTTTAGCCTCCGGGGCTTGGGTCGATCAGCCCCAGCATTTT. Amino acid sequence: CASSLASGAWVDQPQHF.

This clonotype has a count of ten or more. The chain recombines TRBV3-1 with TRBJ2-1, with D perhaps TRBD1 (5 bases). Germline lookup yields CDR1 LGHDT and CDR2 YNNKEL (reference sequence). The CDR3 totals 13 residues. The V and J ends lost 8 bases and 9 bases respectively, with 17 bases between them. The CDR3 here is CASRSGGASEQFF. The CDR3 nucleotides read TGTGCCAGCCGCTCAGGTGGGGCCAGTGAGCAGTTCTTC.

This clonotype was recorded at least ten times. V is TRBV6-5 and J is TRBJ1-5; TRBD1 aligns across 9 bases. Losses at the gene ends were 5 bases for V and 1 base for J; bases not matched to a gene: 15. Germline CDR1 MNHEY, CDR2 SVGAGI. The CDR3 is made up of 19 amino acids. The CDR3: CASSRSGTGSSGSNQPQHF. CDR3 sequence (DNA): TGTGCCAGCAGTAGGTCCGGGACAGGGAGCTCGGGGAGCAATCAGCCCCAGCATTTT.

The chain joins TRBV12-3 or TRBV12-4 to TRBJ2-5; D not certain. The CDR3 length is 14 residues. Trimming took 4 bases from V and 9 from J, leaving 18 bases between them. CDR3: CASSYFRHESAQYF. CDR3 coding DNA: TGTGCCAGCAGTTACTTCCGACACGAATCCGCCCAGTACTTC.

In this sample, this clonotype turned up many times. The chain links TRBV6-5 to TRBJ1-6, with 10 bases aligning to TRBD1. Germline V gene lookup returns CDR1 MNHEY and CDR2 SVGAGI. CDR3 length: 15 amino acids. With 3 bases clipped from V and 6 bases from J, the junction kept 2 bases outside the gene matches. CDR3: CASSYGDRGNSPLHF. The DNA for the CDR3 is TGTGCCAGCAGTTATGGGGACAGGGGTAATTCACCCCTCCACTTT.

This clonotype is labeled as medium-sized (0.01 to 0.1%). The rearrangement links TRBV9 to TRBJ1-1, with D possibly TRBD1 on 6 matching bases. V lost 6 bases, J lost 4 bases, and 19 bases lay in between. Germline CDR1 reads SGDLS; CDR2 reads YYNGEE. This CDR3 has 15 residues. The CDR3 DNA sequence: TGTGCCAGCACCCCGGGGGGGCCCTTGGCCACTGAAGCTTTCTTT. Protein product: CASTPGGPLATEAFF.

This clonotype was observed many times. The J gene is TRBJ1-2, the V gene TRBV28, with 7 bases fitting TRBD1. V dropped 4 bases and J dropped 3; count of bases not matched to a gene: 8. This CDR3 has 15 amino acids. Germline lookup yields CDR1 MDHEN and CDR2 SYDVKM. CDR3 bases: TGTGCCAGCAGTTCCAACCCGGGACAGTACTATGGCTACACCTTC. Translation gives CASSSNPGQYYGYTF.

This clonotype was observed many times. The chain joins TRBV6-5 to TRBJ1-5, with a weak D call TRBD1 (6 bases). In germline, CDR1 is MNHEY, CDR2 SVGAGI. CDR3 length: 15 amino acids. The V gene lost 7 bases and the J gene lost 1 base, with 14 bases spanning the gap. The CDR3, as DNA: TGTGCCAGCAAGATACAGGGTTTGAGCAATCAGCCCCAGCATTTT. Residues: CASKIQGLSNQPQHF.

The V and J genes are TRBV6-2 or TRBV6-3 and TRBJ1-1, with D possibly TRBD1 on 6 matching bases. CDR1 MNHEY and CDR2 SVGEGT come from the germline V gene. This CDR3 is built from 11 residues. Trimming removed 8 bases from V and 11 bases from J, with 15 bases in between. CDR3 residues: CASSQGPTAFF. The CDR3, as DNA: TGTGCCAGCTCTCAGGGGCCGACTGCTTTCTTT.

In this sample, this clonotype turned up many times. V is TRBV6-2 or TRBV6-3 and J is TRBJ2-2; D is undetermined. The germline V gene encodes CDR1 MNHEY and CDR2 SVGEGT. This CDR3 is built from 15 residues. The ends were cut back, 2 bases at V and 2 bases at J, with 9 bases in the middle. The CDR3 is CASSYLALNTGELFF. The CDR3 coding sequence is TGTGCCAGCAGTTACCTCGCCTTAAACACCGGGGAGCTGTTTTTT.

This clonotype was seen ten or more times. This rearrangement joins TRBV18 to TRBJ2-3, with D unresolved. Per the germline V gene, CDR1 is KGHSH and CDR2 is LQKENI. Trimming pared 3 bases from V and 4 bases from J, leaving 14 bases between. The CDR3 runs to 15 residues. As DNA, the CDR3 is TGTGCCAGCTCACCGGTTGGTGGGCCCGCAGATACGCAGTATTTT. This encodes CASSPVGGPADTQYF.

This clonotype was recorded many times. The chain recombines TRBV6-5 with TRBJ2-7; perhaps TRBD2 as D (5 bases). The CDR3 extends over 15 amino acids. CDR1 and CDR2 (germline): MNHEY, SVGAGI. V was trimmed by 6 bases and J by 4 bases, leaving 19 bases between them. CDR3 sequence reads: CASSPAAGGLYEQYF. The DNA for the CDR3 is TGTGCCAGCAGCCCAGCCGCGGGCGGGTTATACGAGCAGTACTTC.

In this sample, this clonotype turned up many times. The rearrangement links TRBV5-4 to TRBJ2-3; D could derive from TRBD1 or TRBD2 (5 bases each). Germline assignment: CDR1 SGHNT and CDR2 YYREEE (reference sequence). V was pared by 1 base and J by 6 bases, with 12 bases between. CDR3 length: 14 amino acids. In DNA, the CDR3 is TGTGCCAGCAGCTTGTGGGGGTCTGGGGATACGCAGTATTTT. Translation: CASSLWGSGDTQYF. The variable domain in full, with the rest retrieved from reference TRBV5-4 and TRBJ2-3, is ETGVTQSPTHLIKTRGQQVTLRCSSQSGHNTVSWYQQALGQGPQFIFQYYREEENGRGNFPPRFSGLQFPNYSSELNVNALELDDSALYLCASSLWGSGDTQYFGPGTRLTVL.

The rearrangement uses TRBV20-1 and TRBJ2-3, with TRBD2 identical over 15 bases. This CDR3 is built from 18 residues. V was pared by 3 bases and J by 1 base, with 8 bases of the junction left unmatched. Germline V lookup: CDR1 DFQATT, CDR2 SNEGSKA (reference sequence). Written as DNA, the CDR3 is TGCAGTGCTAGTTTGGGACTAGCGGGGGGTCCGGGCACAGATACGCAGTATTTT. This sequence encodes CSASLGLAGGPGTDTQYF.

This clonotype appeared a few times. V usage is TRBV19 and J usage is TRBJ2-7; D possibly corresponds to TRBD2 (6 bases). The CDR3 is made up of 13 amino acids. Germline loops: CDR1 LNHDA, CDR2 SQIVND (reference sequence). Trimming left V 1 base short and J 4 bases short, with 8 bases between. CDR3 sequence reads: CASSIATSYEQYF. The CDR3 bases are TGTGCCAGTAGTATAGCGACTAGTTACGAGCAGTACTTC.

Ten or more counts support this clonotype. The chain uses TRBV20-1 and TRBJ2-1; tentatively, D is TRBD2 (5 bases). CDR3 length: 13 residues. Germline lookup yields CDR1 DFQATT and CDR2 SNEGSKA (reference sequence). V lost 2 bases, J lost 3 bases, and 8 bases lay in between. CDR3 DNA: TGCAGTGCTAGAATCGGACTCTACAATGAGCAGTTCTTC. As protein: CSARIGLYNEQFF.

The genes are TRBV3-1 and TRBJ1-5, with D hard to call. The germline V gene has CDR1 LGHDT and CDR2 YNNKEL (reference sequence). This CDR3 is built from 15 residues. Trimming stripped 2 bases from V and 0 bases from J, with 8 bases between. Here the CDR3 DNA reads TGTGCCAGCAGCCAATTGGGTGATAGCAATCAGCCCCAGCATTTT. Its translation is CASSQLGDSNQPQHF. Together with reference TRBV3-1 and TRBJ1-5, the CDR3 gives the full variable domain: DTAVSQTPKYLVTQMGNDKSIKCEQNLGHDTMYWYKQDSKKFLKIMFSYNNKELIINETVPNRFSPKSPDKAHLNLHINSLELGDSAVYFCASSQLGDSNQPQHFGDGTRLSIL.

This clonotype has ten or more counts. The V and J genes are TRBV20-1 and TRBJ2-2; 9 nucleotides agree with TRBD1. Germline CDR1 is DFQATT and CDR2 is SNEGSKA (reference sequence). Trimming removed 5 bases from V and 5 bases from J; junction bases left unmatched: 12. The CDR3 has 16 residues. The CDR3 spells CSAPDPGQGWTGELFF. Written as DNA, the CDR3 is TGCAGTGCTCCAGACCCGGGACAGGGATGGACCGGGGAGCTGTTTTTT.